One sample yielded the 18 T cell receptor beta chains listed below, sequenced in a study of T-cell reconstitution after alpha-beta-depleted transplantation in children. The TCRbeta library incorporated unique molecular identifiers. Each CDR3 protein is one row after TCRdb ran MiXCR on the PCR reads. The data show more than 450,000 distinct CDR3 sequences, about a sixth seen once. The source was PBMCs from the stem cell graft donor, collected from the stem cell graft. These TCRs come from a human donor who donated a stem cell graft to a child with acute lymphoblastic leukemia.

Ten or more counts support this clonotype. This CDR3 is CASSPNTGFYEQYF. For the CDR3, the DNA is TGTGCCAGCTCGCCTAACACAGGGTTCTACGAGCAGTACTTC. This sequence joins TRBV18 and TRBJ2-7; a possible D gene is TRBD1 (6 bases). The CDR3 is 14 amino acids. From germline, CDR1 is KGHSH and CDR2 LQKENI. Trimming took 6 bases from V and 3 from J, leaving 15 bases between them.

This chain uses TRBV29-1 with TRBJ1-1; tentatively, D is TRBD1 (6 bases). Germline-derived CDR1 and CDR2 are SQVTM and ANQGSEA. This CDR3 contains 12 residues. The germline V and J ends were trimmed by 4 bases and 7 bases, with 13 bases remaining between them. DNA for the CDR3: TGCAGCGTTGTCGAGGGAGGGGGTGAAGCTTTCTTT. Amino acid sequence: CSVVEGGGEAFF.

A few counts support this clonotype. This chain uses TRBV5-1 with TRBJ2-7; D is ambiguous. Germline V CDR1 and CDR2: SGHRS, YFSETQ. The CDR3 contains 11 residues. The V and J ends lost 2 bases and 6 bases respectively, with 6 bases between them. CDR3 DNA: TGCGCCAGCAGCTTACAATCCGAGCAGTACTTC. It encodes CASSLQSEQYF.

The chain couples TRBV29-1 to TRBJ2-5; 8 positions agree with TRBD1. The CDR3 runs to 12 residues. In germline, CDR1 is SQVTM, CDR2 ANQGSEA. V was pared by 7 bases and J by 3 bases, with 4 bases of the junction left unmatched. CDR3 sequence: CSGVDREETQYF. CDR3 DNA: TGCAGCGGGGTGGACAGGGAAGAGACCCAGTACTTC.

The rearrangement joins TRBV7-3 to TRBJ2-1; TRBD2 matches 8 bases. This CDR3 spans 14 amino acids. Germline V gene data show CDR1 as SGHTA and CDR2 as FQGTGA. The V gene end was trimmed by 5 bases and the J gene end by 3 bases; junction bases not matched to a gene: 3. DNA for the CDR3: TGTGCCAGCAGCCCGGGACTAGGCTACAATGAGCAGTTCTTC. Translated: CASSPGLGYNEQFF.

This chain's CDR3 is CATSMRDYISYNEQFF. For the CDR3, the DNA is TGTGCCACCAGCATGCGGGACTACATTTCTTACAATGAGCAGTTCTTC. The chain uses TRBV15 and TRBJ2-1, with TRBD2 matching over 7 bases. Germline CDR1 LNHNV, CDR2 YYDKDF (reference sequence). CDR3 length: 16 amino acids. Unmatched junction bases numbered 10, after V lost 4 bases and J lost 4 bases.

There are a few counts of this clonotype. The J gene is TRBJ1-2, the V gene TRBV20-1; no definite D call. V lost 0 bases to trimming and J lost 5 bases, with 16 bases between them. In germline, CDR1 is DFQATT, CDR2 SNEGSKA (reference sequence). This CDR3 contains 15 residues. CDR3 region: CSARDSGRVVYGYTF. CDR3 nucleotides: TGCAGTGCTAGAGATTCCGGACGGGTAGTTTATGGCTACACCTTC.

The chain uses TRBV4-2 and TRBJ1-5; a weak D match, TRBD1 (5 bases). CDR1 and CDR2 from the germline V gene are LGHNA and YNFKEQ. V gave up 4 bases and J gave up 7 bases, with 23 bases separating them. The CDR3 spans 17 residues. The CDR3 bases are TGTGCCAGCAGCCGACAATCCTCTGGGCGGTGGGGGCAGCCCCAGCATTTT. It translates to CASSRQSSGRWGQPQHF.

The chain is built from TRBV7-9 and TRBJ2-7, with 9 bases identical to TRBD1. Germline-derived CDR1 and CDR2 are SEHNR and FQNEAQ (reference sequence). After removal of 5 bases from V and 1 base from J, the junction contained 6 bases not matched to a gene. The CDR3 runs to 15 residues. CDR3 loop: CASSAPGQGSYEQYF. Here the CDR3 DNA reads TGTGCCAGCAGCGCACCGGGACAGGGATCCTACGAGCAGTACTTC.

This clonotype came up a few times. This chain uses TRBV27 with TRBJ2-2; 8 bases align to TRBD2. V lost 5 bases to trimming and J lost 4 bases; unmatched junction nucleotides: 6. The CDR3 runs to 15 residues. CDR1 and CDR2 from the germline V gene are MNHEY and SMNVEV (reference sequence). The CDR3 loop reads CASSPGGACTGELFF. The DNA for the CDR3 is TGTGCCAGCAGTCCCGGGGGGGCCTGCACCGGGGAGCTGTTTTTT.

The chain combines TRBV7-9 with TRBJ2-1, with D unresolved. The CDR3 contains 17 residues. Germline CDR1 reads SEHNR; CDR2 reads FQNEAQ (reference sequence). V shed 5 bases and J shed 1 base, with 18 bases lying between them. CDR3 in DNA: TGTGCCAGCAGCCGAAACCCCCTCCCGGGTTCCTACAATGAGCAGTTCTTC. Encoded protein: CASSRNPLPGSYNEQFF.

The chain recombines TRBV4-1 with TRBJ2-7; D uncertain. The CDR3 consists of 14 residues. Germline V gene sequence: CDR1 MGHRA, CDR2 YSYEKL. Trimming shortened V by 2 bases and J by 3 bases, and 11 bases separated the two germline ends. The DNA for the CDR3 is TGCGCCAGCAGCCAACCCGGAAAAGACTACGAGCAGTACTTC. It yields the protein CASSQPGKDYEQYF.

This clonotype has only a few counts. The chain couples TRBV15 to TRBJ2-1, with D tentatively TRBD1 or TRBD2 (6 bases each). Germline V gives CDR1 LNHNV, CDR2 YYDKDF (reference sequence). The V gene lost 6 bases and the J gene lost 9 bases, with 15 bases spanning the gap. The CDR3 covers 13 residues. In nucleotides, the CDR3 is TGTGCCACCAGTCTTGACGGGGGCCGTGAGCAGTTCTTC. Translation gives CATSLDGGREQFF.

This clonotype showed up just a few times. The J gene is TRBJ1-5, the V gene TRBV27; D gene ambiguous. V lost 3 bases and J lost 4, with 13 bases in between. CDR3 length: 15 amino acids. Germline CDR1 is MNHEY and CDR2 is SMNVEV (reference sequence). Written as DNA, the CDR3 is TGTGCCAGCAGTTTCGGGGTAGGCAGGAATCAGCCCCAGCATTTT. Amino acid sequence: CASSFGVGRNQPQHF.

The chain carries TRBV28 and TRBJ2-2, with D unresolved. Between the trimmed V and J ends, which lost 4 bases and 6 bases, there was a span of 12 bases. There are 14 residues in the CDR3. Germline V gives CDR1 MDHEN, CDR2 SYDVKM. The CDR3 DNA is TGTGCCAGCAGTTCCGAGGTTTGGGCCGGGGAGCTGTTTTTT. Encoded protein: CASSSEVWAGELFF.

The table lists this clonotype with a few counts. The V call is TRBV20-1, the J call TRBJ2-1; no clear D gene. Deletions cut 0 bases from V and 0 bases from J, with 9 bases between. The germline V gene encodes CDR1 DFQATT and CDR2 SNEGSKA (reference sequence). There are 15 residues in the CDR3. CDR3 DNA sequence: TGCAGTGCTAGAGACTACCTGAGCTCCTACAATGAGCAGTTCTTC. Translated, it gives CSARDYLSSYNEQFF.

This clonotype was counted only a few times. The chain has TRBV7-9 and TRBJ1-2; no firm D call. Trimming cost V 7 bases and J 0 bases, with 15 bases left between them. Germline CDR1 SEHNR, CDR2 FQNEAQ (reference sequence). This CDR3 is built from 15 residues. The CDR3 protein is CASTHYEEANYGYTF. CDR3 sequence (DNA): TGTGCCAGCACACACTACGAGGAAGCTAACTATGGCTACACCTTC.

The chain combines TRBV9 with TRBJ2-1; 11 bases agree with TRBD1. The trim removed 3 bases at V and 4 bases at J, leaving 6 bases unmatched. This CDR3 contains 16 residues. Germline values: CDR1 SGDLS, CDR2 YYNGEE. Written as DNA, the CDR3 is TGTGCCAGCAGCGAGGGGACAGGGGGGGAGTACAATGAGCAGTTCTTC. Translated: CASSEGTGGEYNEQFF.